A selection of T cell receptor beta chains follows, all from one sample in a study of cytomegalovirus exposure and HLA in healthy donors. Only in-frame clones appear in the TCRdb table, and some are missing; sequencing was by immunoSEQ multiplex PCR. The sample lists roughly 140,000 clones, under 70% occurring once. Sequencing used PBMCs. The origin of the receptors is a woman in her thirties in good health and CMV-seropositive. Both conserved end residues are part of each CDR3. Fields, in order: D gene, V gene, J gene, CDR3 protein, CDR3 DNA. The D gene is left open where the match is weak.

>TRBD2|TRBV4-2|TRBJ2-1
CASSQGLAGGFYNEQFF
TGTGCCAGCAGCCAGGGACTAGCGGGGGGCTTCTACAATGAGCAGTTCTTC
>TRBD1|TRBV6-1|TRBJ2-7
CASRLGTEIQHHF
TGTGCCAGCAGATTAGGGACAGAAATCCAGCACCACTTC
>-|TRBV27|TRBJ2-6
CASSPQGPGANVLTF
TGTGCCAGCAGTCCCCAGGGGCCTGGGGCCAACGTCCTGACTTTC
>TRBD2|TRBV6-4|TRBJ2-7
CASSATGTSGEQYF
TGTGCCAGCAGCGCGACCGGGACTAGCGGGGAGCAGTACTTC
>-|TRBV11-2|TRBJ1-2
CASSSGQSSYGYTF
TGTGCCAGCAGCTCCGGACAGTCTTCATATGGCTACACCTTC
>TRBD1|TRBV5-4|TRBJ2-7
CASSRQDRGYEQYF
TGTGCCAGCAGCCGACAAGACAGGGGTTACGAGCAGTACTTC
>-|TRBV11-2|TRBJ1-5
CASSLDHNQPQHF
TGTGCCAGCAGCTTAGATCACAATCAGCCCCAGCATTTT
>TRBD2|TRBV29-1|TRBJ2-1
CSVARTSGTYRYNEQFF
TGCAGCGTTGCTCGGACTAGCGGGACATACCGGTACAATGAGCAGTTCTTC
>TRBD1|TRBV5-1|TRBJ1-5
CASSLETGRDQPQHF
TGCGCCAGCAGCTTGGAGACAGGGAGAGATCAGCCCCAGCATTTT
>-|TRBV5-1|TRBJ1-2
CASSLYPENGYTF
TGCGCCAGCAGCTTGTATCCCGAGAATGGCTACACCTTC